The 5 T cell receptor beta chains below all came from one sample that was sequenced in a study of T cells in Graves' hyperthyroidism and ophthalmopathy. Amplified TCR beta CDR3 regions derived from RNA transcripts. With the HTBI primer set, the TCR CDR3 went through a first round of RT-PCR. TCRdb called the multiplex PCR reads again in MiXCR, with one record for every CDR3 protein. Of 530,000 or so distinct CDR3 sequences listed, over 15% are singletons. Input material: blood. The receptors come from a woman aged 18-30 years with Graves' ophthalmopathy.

The CDR3, as DNA: TGTGCCATCAGTGAGGGGCGGGGGGGCTACACCTTC. Translating gives CAISEGRGGYTF. The V and J genes are TRBV10-3 and TRBJ1-2; possible D gene TRBD1, 5 bases. CDR3 length: 12 amino acids. V shed 2 bases and J shed 8 bases, with 9 bases lying between them. Germline V gives CDR1 ENHRY, CDR2 SYGVKD.

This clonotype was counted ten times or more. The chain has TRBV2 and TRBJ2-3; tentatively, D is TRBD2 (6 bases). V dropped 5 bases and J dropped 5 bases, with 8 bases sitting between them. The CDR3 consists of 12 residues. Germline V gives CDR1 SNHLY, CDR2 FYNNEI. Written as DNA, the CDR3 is TGTGCCAGCAGTCCGGAGGGAGATACGCAGTATTTT. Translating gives CASSPEGDTQYF.

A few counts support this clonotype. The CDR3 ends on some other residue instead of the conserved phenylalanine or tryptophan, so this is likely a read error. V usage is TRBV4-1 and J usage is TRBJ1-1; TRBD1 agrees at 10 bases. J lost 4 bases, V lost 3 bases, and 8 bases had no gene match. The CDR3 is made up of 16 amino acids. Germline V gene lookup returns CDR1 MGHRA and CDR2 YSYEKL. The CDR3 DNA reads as TGCGCCAGCAGCCATATACCGGGACAGGGGACCACTGAAGCTTTCCTT. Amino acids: CASSHIPGQGTTEAFL.

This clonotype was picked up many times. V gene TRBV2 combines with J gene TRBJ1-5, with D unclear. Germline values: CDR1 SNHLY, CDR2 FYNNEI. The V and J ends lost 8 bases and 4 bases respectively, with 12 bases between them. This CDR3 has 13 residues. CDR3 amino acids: CASDEGRNQPQHF. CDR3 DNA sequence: TGTGCCAGCGATGAAGGCAGAAATCAGCCCCAGCATTTT.

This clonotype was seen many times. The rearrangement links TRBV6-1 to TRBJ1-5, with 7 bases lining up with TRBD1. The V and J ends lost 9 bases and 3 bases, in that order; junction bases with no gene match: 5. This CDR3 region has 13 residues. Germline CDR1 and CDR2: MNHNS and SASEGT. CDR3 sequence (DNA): TGTGCCAGTCATGACAGGGTCAATCAGCCCCAGCATTTT. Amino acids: CASHDRVNQPQHF.